One sample yielded the 11 T cell receptor beta chains listed below, sequenced in a study of cytomegalovirus exposure and HLA in healthy donors. Both 60 Vbeta primers and 13 Jbeta primers went into the PCR. Some clones are missing from TCRdb's copy, which holds only in-frame ones; the method was immunoSEQ multiplex PCR. The table has some 90,000 clones, around 71% seen once; the top ten hold about 7.7%. The material sequenced was PBMCs. All receptors derive from a man aged 55 to 70 in good health and CMV-seronegative.

The J gene is TRBJ2-3, the V gene TRBV29-1; TRBD2 agrees at 9 bases. Unmatched junction bases numbered 9, after V lost 4 bases and J lost 7 bases. The CDR3 sequence is 14 residues long. Germline values: CDR1 SQVTM, CDR2 ANQGSEA. CDR3 DNA sequence: TGCAGCGTTGCCGCGGGAGGGTCCCGGAATACGCAGTATTTT. It yields the protein CSVAAGGSRNTQYF.

This clone was detected a few times. CDR3 nucleotides: TGTGCCAGTAGTGGGGAGACATCTGGGGCCAACGTCCTGACTTTC. Encoded protein: CASSGETSGANVLTF. The genes are TRBV19 and TRBJ2-6; a weak D match, TRBD2 (5 bases). V lost 5 bases to trimming and J lost 1 base, with 9 bases between them. Germline CDR1 LNHDA, CDR2 SQIVND (reference sequence). This CDR3 has 15 amino acids.

The CDR3 sequence: CASRLTSGVSTDTQYF. The CDR3 DNA sequence: TGCGCCAGCAGGTTGACTAGCGGGGTAAGCACAGATACGCAGTATTTT. V and J are TRBV5-1 and TRBJ2-3, with 11 bases matching TRBD2. After removal of 5 bases from V and 0 bases from J, the junction contained 5 bases not matched to a gene. The germline CDR1 and CDR2 sequences are SGHRS and YFSETQ. The CDR3 totals 16 residues.

Only a few counts were recorded for this clone. This chain uses TRBV18 with TRBJ2-6; D is uncertain. Trimming stripped 1 base from V and 0 bases from J, with 4 bases between. Germline CDR1 and CDR2: KGHSH and LQKENI. CDR3 length: 15 amino acids. The CDR3 protein is CASSPLISGANVLTF. The DNA of the CDR3 is TGTGCCAGCTCACCACTTATCTCTGGGGCCAACGTCCTGACTTTC.

The V gene is TRBV2, the J gene TRBJ1-4; 8 bases map to TRBD1. This CDR3 is built from 13 residues. The V gene's germline CDR1 is SNHLY and CDR2 FYNNEI. J gave up 10 bases and V 4 bases, and 5 bases lay outside the gene matches. CDR3 nucleotides: TGTGCCAGCAGTGGGCAGGGGGCAGGAAAACTGTTTTTT. Translation: CASSGQGAGKLFF.

As to this clone: One end of the junction varies from germline; a read error may be responsible. The J gene is TRBJ1-1, the V gene TRBV7-7; tentatively, D is TRBD1 (5 bases). This CDR3 is built from 14 residues. Germline V lookup: CDR1 SSHAT, CDR2 FNYEAQ (reference sequence). The CDR3 DNA reads TGTGCTAGCAGCCAGACAGATATGAACACTGAAGCTTTCTTT. This codes for CASSQTDMNTEAFF.

The genes are TRBV2 and TRBJ2-1; 7 nucleotides align to TRBD2. This CDR3 has 12 residues. CDR1 is SNHLY, CDR2 FYNNEI, per germline. The V and J ends lost 7 bases and 10 bases, in that order; junction bases with no gene match: 7. Here the CDR3 reads CASKAGEGEQFF. CDR3 DNA: TGTGCCAGCAAGGCCGGGGAGGGGGAGCAGTTCTTC.

The chain combines TRBV6-5 with TRBJ2-4; D might be TRBD1 (6 bases). The germline CDR1 and CDR2 sequences are MNHEY and SVGAGI. The CDR3 has 15 amino acids. Trimming cost V 7 bases and J 3 bases, with 16 bases left between them. The CDR3 coding sequence is TGTGCCAGCACCGACCCGAGGGGGTACAAAAACATTCAGTACTTC. This codes for CASTDPRGYKNIQYF.

The sample holds a few counts of this clone. The V and J genes are TRBV19 and TRBJ2-3; TRBD1 is a possible D gene (6 bases). There are 14 residues in the CDR3. Germline V gives CDR1 LNHDA, CDR2 SQIVND (reference sequence). Trimming removed 7 bases at V and 3 bases at J, with 14 bases between. The CDR3 reads CASTDTGRTDTQYF. The CDR3 DNA reads TGTGCCAGTACCGATACAGGGAGAACAGATACGCAGTATTTT.

This clone was seen more than once but under ten times. The chain couples TRBV6-1 to TRBJ2-3; no definite D call. CDR3 length: 14 amino acids. The germline V and J ends were trimmed by 1 base and 0 bases, with 5 bases remaining between them. The germline gives CDR1 MNHNS, CDR2 SASEGT. The CDR3 region is CASSEGVSTDTQYF. For the CDR3, the DNA is TGTGCCAGCAGTGAAGGAGTGAGCACAGATACGCAGTATTTT.

This chain uses TRBV30 with TRBJ1-4; the D gene is possibly TRBD1 (6 bases). The CDR3 covers 20 residues. The V gene lost 0 bases and the J gene lost 5 bases, with 28 bases spanning the gap. In germline, CDR1 is GTSNPN, CDR2 SVGIG (reference sequence). CDR3 protein: CAWSVRGGLYPGLKNEKLFF. The CDR3 DNA reads TGTGCCTGGAGTGTACGGGGGGGGCTATATCCGGGACTGAAGAATGAAAAACTGTTTTTT.